These T cell receptor beta chains were read from a single sample in a study of shared clonotypes between healthy human individuals. Clones were read by immunoSEQ multiplex PCR, and TCRdb kept only the in-frame ones, dropping some. The top ten clones hold under 2% of a sample with a few million clones, roughly 95% of them seen once. Material: naive CD8+ T cells from PBMCs. These receptors were taken from a man younger than 35 in good health. Some clones in this sample may be carry-over from other donors' samples. Each CDR3 is given with its conserved first and last residue. Each record gives: clone size, D gene, V gene, J gene, CDR3 protein, CDR3 DNA. The D gene is left open where the match is weak. A row's size may be missing; if present it is once, few, many or a size class.

once,TRBD1,TRBV19,TRBJ2-7,CASSIDLETGGSYEQYF,TGTGCCAGTAGTATAGATCTTGAGACAGGGGGCTCCTACGAGCAGTACTTC
.,TRBD1,TRBV4-2,TRBJ1-3,CASSQDRGTAITYSGNTIYF,TGTGCCAGCAGCCAAGATCGCGGGACAGCCATAACCTACTCTGGAAACACCATATATTTT
.,.,TRBV15,TRBJ1-5,CATSSGGYENSNQPQHF,TGTGCCACCAGCAGCGGGGGTTATGAGAATAGCAATCAGCCCCAGCATTTT
.,TRBD2,TRBV27,TRBJ2-2,CASSLSLAGGPGELFF,TGTGCCAGCAGTTTATCACTAGCGGGAGGGCCCGGGGAGCTGTTTTTT
.,.,TRBV9,TRBJ2-7,CASSVGTSYEQYF,TGTGCCAGCAGCGTTGGGACATCCTACGAGCAGTACTTC
.,.,TRBV6-6,TRBJ2-7,CASSYGLGTTHEQYF,TGTGCCAGCAGTTATGGCTTAGGAACCACCCACGAGCAGTACTTC
.,.,TRBV5-1,TRBJ2-3,CASSPGVLSTDTQYF,TGCGCCAGCAGCCCAGGGGTCCTCAGCACAGATACGCAGTATTTT
.,.,TRBV19,TRBJ1-2,CASSRPEPPIANYGYTF,TGTGCCAGTTCCCGGCCCGAGCCCCCAATTGCTAACTATGGCTACACCTTC
.,.,TRBV7-8,TRBJ2-7,CASSPLPYEQYF,TGTGCCAGCAGCCCTCTACCCTACGAGCAGTACTTC
.,TRBD1,TRBV13,TRBJ2-1,CASSTRDRGRFGRQFF,TGTGCCAGCAGCACGAGGGACAGGGGGCGTTTTGGGCGGCAGTTCTTC
once,.,TRBV6-1,TRBJ1-2,CASSVGGRPVYGYTF,TGTGCCAGCAGTGTAGGGGGTCGTCCCGTCTATGGCTACACCTTC
.,.,TRBV7-9,TRBJ2-5,CASRPSSGQETQYF,TGTGCCAGCAGACCTAGCAGCGGCCAAGAGACCCAGTACTTC
.,.,TRBV6-5,TRBJ2-7,CASSYSGYSYEQYF,TGTGCCAGCAGTTATAGCGGATACTCCTACGAGCAGTACTTC
.,TRBD1,TRBV6-6,TRBJ2-7,CASSLGTGPTYEQYF,TGTGCCAGCAGCCTGGGGACAGGGCCCACCTACGAGCAGTACTTC
.,TRBD1,TRBV27,TRBJ1-4,CASSSLSLGQPNEKLFF,TGTGCCAGCAGTTCCCTCAGCTTGGGACAGCCAAATGAAAAACTGTTTTTT
.,TRBD2,TRBV27,TRBJ2-3,CASSSAGVLTDTQYF,TGTGCCAGCAGTTCAGCGGGAGTTCTTACAGATACGCAGTATTTT
.,.,TRBV7-2,TRBJ2-7,CASRQPGAHEQYF,TGTGCCAGCAGGCAACCAGGGGCCCATGAGCAGTACTTC
.,TRBD2,TRBV11-2,TRBJ2-4,CASSETGGGRRDIQYF,TGTGCCAGCAGCGAGACCGGCGGGGGGCGCCGAGACATTCAGTACTTC
.,.,TRBV19,TRBJ1-2,CASSENYGYTF,TGTGCCAGTAGTGAGAACTATGGCTACACCTTC
once,TRBD1,TRBV27,TRBJ1-2,CASSALQGASGYTF,TGTGCCAGCAGTGCCCTACAGGGGGCTAGTGGCTACACCTTC
.,TRBD1,TRBV5-6,TRBJ1-2,CASSLEGTAAPYYGYTF,TGTGCCAGCAGCTTGGAAGGGACAGCCGCACCTTACTATGGCTACACCTTC
.,.,TRBV9,TRBJ1-4,CASSDGYNEKLFF,TGTGCCAGCTCGGACGGATATAATGAAAAACTGTTTTTT
once,TRBD2,TRBV5-4,TRBJ2-1,CASSLKREAQNEQFF,TGTGCCAGCAGCTTAAAGCGGGAGGCTCAGAATGAGCAGTTCTTC
.,.,TRBV5-6,TRBJ1-2,CASSSWGYGYTF,TGTGCCAGCAGCTCCTGGGGATATGGCTACACCTTC
.,.,TRBV2,TRBJ1-1,CASSVKGENTEAFF,TGTGCCAGCAGTGTGAAGGGCGAGAACACTGAAGCTTTCTTT
.,TRBD1,TRBV4-1,TRBJ2-7,CASSHGTGGSSYEQYF,TGCGCCAGCAGCCATGGAACAGGGGGAAGCTCCTACGAGCAGTACTTC
.,.,TRBV15,TRBJ1-4,CATSSGVQGLHEKLFF,TGTGCCACCAGCAGTGGGGTACAGGGATTGCATGAAAAACTGTTTTTT
once,TRBD2,TRBV7-8,TRBJ2-3,CASSHRLAGGAPDTQYF,TGTGCCAGCAGCCACCGACTAGCGGGAGGGGCTCCAGATACGCAGTATTTT
.,TRBD1,TRBV19,TRBJ1-2,CASRTGQRGPIGYTF,TGTGCCAGTAGGACGGGACAGAGGGGACCCATAGGCTACACCTTC
.,.,TRBV7-9,TRBJ2-3,CASSADRTDTQYF,TGTGCCAGCAGCGCCGACCGCACAGATACGCAGTATTTT
.,.,TRBV27,TRBJ2-7,CASSLSAGAAYEQYF,TGTGCCAGCAGTTTATCGGCCGGGGCGGCCTACGAGCAGTACTTC
.,TRBD1,TRBV10-3,TRBJ2-7,CAISFDRDYEQYF,TGTGCCATCAGTTTTGACAGGGACTACGAGCAGTACTTC
.,TRBD2,TRBV4-3,TRBJ2-7,CASSQDLPSGAYEQYF,TGCGCCAGCAGCCAAGATTTACCTAGCGGGGCCTACGAGCAGTACTTC
.,.,TRBV11-2,TRBJ2-7,CASSATEGGAASYEQYF,TGTGCCAGCAGCGCCACTGAGGGGGGGGCAGCTTCCTACGAGCAGTACTTC
.,.,TRBV25-1,TRBJ2-5,CASSGQETQYF,TGTGCCAGCAGTGGCCAAGAGACCCAGTACTTC
.,TRBD2,TRBV4-2,TRBJ2-1,CASSHPGLANNEQFF,TGTGCCAGCAGCCACCCGGGACTAGCGAACAATGAGCAGTTCTTC
few,.,TRBV11-3,TRBJ1-1,CASSLPGGEAFF,TGTGCCAGCAGCCTTCCGGGCGGCGAAGCTTTCTTT
.,TRBD1,TRBV7-9,TRBJ1-1,CASSVRDRGAEAFF,TGTGCCAGCAGCGTCCGTGACAGGGGGGCTGAAGCTTTCTTT
.,.,TRBV7-2,TRBJ1-2,CASSLIRFDYGYTF,TGTGCCAGCAGCTTAATCAGATTTGACTATGGCTACACCTTC
.,.,TRBV7-2,TRBJ2-7,CASSHRGTGYEQYF,TGTGCCAGCAGCCACCGGGGGACTGGCTACGAGCAGTACTTC
.,.,TRBV11-2,TRBJ1-1,CASSLGQNTEAFF,TGTGCCAGCAGCCTGGGACAGAACACTGAAGCTTTCTTT
.,TRBD2,TRBV6-5,TRBJ2-7,CASRPQGGEQYF,TGTGCCAGCAGGCCCCAGGGAGGGGAGCAGTACTTC
.,.,TRBV6-1,TRBJ2-2,CASSEVGTGTGELFF,TGTGCCAGCAGTGAAGTCGGGACGGGCACCGGGGAGCTGTTTTTT
.,TRBD2,TRBV9,TRBJ2-5,CASSVGTSGGYQETQYF,TGTGCCAGCAGCGTAGGTACTAGCGGAGGGTACCAAGAGACCCAGTACTTC
.,.,TRBV28,TRBJ2-1,CASSFGEQFF,TGTGCCAGCAGCTTCGGTGAGCAGTTCTTC
.,TRBD1,TRBV11-2,TRBJ2-7,CASSYGTAGSYEQYF,TGTGCCAGCAGCTACGGGACAGCCGGCTCCTACGAGCAGTACTTC
.,.,TRBV6-5,TRBJ1-2,CASRDTYGYTF,TGTGCCAGCAGAGACACCTATGGCTACACCTTC
.,.,TRBV7-9,TRBJ1-2,CASSSSGSGYGYTF,TGTGCCAGCAGCTCCTCCGGGTCCGGCTATGGCTACACCTTC
.,.,TRBV4-3,TRBJ1-2,CASSQALLRGSNYGYTF,TGCGCCAGCAGCCAAGCTCTGCTCAGGGGCTCTAACTATGGCTACACCTTC
.,TRBD1,TRBV7-9,TRBJ2-2,CASSTTRDRGTGELFF,TGTGCCAGCAGCACGACCCGGGACAGAGGCACCGGGGAGCTGTTTTTT
.,TRBD2,TRBV9,TRBJ2-3,CASSGLAGATDTQYF,TGTGCCAGCAGCGGCCTAGCGGGAGCTACAGATACGCAGTATTTT